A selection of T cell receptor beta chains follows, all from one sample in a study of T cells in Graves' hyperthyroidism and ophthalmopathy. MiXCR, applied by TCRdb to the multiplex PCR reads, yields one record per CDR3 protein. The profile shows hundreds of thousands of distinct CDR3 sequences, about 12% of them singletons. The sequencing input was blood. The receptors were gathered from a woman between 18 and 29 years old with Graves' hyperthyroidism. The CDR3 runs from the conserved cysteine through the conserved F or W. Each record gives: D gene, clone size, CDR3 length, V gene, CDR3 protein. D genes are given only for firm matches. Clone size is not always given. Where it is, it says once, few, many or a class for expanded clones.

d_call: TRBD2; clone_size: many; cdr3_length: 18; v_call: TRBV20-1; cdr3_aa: CSARLVERGRGGYNEQFF
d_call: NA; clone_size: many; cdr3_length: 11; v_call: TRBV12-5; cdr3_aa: CASGLVWEQYF
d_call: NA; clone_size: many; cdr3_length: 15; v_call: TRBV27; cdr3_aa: CASSPELGYNSPLHF
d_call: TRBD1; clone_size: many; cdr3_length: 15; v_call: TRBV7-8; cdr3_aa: CASSLATGGNTEAFF
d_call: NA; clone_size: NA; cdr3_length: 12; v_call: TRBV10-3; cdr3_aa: CAILRDTEGAFF
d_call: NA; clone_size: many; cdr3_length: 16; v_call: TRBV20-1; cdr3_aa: CSAHGGQPNKPYEQYF
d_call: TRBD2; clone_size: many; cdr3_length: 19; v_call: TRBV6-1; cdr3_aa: CASIPLGLAGGQSYNEQFF
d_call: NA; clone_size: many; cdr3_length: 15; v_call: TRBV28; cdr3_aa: CASSLPDGTFEKLFF
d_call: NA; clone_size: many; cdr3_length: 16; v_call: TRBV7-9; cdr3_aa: CASSTSLAANTGELFF
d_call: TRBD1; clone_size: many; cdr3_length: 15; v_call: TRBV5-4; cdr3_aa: CATRRSGGVKNIQYF
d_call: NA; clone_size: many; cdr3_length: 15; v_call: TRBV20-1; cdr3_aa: CSADFSGTLNTEAFF
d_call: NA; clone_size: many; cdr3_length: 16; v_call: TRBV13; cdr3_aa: CASRVGRLGGNYGYTF
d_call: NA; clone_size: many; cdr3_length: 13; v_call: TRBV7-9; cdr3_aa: CASKQTGAYEQYF
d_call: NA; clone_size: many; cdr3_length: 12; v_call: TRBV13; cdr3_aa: CASSLSAWGYTF
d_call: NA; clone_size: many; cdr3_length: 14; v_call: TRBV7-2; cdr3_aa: CASSPRPATDTQYF
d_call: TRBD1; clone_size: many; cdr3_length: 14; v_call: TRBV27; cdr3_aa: CASSSHRGNYGYTF
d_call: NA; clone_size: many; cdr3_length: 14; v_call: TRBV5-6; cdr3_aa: CASSFGGLTDTQYF
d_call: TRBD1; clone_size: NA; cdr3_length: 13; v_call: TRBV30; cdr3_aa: CAWSNRGRSPLHF
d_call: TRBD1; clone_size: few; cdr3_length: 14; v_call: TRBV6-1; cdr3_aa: CASSGQGSNTEAFF
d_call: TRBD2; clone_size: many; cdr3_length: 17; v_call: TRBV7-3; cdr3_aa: CASSFTAGGLTQETQYF
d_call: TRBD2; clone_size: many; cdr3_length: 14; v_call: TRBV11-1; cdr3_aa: CASFEGGPQDTQYF
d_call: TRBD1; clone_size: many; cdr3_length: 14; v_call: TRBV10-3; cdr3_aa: CATRQGQGGYEQYF
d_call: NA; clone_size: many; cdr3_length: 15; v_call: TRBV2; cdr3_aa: CASRADSYSNQPQHF
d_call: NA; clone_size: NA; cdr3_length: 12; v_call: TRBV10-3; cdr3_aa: CAIGYRTYGYTF
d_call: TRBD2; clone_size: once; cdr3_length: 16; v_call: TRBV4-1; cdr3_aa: CASSSGLADTYNEQFF
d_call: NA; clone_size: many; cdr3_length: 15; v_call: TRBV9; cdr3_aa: CASSVGEGKDTEAFF
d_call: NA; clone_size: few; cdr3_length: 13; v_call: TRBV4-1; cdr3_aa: CASRLGTNEKLFF
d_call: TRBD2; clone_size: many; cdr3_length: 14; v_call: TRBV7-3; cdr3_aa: CASSPRGLGNEQFF
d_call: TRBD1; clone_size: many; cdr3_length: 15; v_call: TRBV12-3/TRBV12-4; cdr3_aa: CASKLEGGVNQPQHF
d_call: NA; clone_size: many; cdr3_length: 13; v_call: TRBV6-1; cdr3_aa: CASSLVPGETQYF
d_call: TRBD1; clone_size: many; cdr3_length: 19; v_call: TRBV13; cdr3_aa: CASSSYGVARDRVVNEQFF